This T cell receptor (beta chain) was recorded in a study of OX40 agonist ivuxolimab in advanced cancers. Assay: immunoSEQ multiplex PCR; the TCRdb copy retains only in-frame clones and omits some. The sample shows roughly 80,000 clones, more than 85% of them seen only once. The germline CDR1 and CDR2 sequences are SGHVS and FQNEAQ. The CDR3 is 14 amino acids. Trimming took off 5 bases at V and 3 bases at J, with 12 bases between the two ends. The receptor's source is an adult with an advanced solid tumor such as melanoma, head and neck, liver or kidney cancer. The starting material was CD4+ or CD8+ T cells sorted from blood, obtained in a trial of the OX40 agonist ivuxolimab. The genes are TRBV7-8 and TRBJ2-3, with TRBD2 as a possible D gene (5 bases). DNA of the CDR3: TGTGCCAGCAGCCGGCTAGCTAGGACAGATACGCAGTATTTT. Protein product: CASSRLARTDTQYF.